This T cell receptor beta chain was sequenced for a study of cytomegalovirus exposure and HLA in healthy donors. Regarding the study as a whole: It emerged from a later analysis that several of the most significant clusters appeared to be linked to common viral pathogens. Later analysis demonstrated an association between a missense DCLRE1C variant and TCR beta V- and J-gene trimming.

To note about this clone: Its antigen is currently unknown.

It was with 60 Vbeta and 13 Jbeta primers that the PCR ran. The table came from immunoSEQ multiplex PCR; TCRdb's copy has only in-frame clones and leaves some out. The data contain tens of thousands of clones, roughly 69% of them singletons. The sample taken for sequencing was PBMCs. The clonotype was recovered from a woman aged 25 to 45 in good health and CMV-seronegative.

In DNA form, the CDR3 reads TGCGCCAGCAAACTGGGGACACACTCCTACGAGCAGTACTTC. As protein: CASKLGTHSYEQYF. The chain has TRBV5-1 and TRBJ2-7; D may be TRBD1 (6 bases). Trimming took 6 bases from V and 0 from J, leaving 13 bases between them. The V gene's germline CDR1 is SGHRS and CDR2 YFSETQ. The CDR3 extends over 14 amino acids.